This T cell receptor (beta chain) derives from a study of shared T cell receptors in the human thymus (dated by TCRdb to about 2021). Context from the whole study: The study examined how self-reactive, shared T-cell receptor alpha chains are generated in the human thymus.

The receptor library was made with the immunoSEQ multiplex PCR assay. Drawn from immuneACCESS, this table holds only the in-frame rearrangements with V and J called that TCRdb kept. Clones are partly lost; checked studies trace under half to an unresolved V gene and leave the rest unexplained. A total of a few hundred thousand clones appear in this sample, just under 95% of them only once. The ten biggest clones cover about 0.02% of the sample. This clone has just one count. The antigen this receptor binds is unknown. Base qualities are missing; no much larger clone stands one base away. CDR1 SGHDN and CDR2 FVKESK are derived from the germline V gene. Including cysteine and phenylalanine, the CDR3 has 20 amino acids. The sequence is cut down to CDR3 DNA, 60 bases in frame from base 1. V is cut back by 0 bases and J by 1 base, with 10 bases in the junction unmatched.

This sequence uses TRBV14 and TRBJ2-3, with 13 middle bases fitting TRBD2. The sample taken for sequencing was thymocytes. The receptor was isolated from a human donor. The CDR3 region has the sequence CASSQDVTSGRAGCTDTQYF. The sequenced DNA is TGTGCCAGCAGCCAAGATGTTACTAGCGGGAGGGCCGGTTGCACAGATACGCAGTATTTT.